This TCR beta chain was identified in a study of CD8 T cells in ankylosing spondylitis. The study, taken as a whole, reports: Reports say disease-linked clones showed up significantly more in matched ankylosing spondylitis synovial fluid. Characteristic of ankylosing spondylitis blood, it appeared, was a TCR beta motif comprising roughly eight highly homologous variants. Clones linked to the disease showed a CD8+ phenotype. They occurred at relatively low frequencies in peripheral blood.

V lost 0 bases and J lost 8; bases outside the gene matches: 7. Germline V gene sequence: CDR1 SGHRS, CDR2 YFSETQ. The CDR3 is 15 amino acids. Preparation of TCR beta libraries was done by quantitative 5'-RACE with molecular barcodes. TCRdb reanalysed the 5' RACE reads using MiXCR and keeps one entry per CDR3 protein. Of some 140,000 distinct CDR3 sequences listed, about 7% were seen once; the top ten hold approximately 13%. The table lists this clonotype with many counts. What it recognizes is unknown. The receptor was isolated from a female donor with ankylosing spondylitis or in good health (not recorded which). This chain links TRBV5-1 with TRBJ2-1; 8 nucleotides align to TRBD2. Material: blood, either unsorted or a sorted T cell fraction (not recorded which). The CDR3, as DNA: TGCGCCAGCAGCTTGGAATCAGCGGGGGTTGATGAGCAGTTCTTC. It encodes CASSLESAGVDEQFF.